The TCR beta chain under discussion was sequenced for a study of CD8+ T cells in alopecia areata. Study-level results: Scalp clonality and expanded CD8+ clones among the top 100 fell significantly with tofacitinib. Against the mouse data, patients shared TCRs less clearly, possibly for HLA reasons. For baseline CD8+ expansion, any link to response stays uncertain with one nonresponder.

Reverse transcription of extracted RNA yielded cDNA, which provided the sequencing template. Some clones are missing from TCRdb's copy, which holds only in-frame ones; the method was immunoSEQ multiplex PCR. The sample lists under 110,000 clones, just under 60% occurring once. Details on this clone: Its antigen is undetermined.

This sample's treatment: oral pan-JAK inhibitor, 5-10 mg twice daily. Germline loops: CDR1 SGHAT, CDR2 FQNNGV. The V segment lost 3 bases and the J segment 7 bases; nucleotides outside the gene matches: 5. The CDR3 consists of 15 residues. The sample consisted of CD8+ T cells sorted from blood, taken at approximately week 60, from a patient treated with tofacitinib. The V call is TRBV11-2, the J call TRBJ1-6, with TRBD1 matching 8 bases. The TCR originated in a human donor with alopecia areata. This CDR3 is CASSFRTGRNSPLHF. DNA for the CDR3: TGTGCCAGCAGCTTTAGGACAGGGAGGAATTCACCCCTCCACTTT.